This T cell receptor beta chain was identified in a study of blood T cells in healthy people across ages (dated by TCRdb to 2015 to 2017). Broadly, across the study: In model experiments, roughly one uniquely barcoded TCR beta cDNA molecule per two T cells was captured by template switching. The study measured age-related changes in TCR beta repertoire diversity using deep sequencing normalized with unique cDNA molecular identifiers. Donors were grouped into four age groups: young (average approximately 15 years), middle-aged (about 40), aged (around 60) and long-lived (82). Using the same blood draw, the study looked at two additional independent replicas of 1 million unique cDNA reads for two donors, one aged 18 to 29 and the other aged 80 or older.

Taken from the germline V gene, the CDR1 and CDR2 loops are SQVTM and ANQGSEA. The junction shows trimming of 1 base on V and 4 bases on J, and the gene matches do not reach 7 bases of it. The CDR3 holds 15 amino acids from the cysteine to the phenylalanine. The retained sequence is limited to the CDR3, 45 bases, with the frame set at the first base. Receptor amplification or capture employed 5' RACE. TCRdb records Illumina HiSeq 2500 as the sequencer. The second PCR ran for about 6 to 12 cycles and used a J-beta primer mix along with a sample-barcoded 5' primer. A unique molecular identifier was introduced onto each TCR beta cDNA molecule by a template-switch 5' adaptor carrying 12 random nucleotides. Each sample yielded at least 3 million CDR3-containing paired-end reads. First-strand cDNA was synthesized from all RNA with the Mint cDNA synthesis kit, primed by a TRBC-specific oligonucleotide. Following uracil-DNA glycosylase treatment, a first 18-cycle PCR with universal primers M1SS and BC2_uni_R was performed on all cDNA. Per the authors' processing: For normalization, 1 million high-quality reads, each with a distinct molecular identifier, were randomly selected from each sample. Reads with shared molecular identifiers were discarded instead of being binned into consensus sequences. MiTCR, run with a Q25 quality threshold and the strictest error-elimination algorithm, handled CDR3 identification, clonotype clustering and error correction. Lower-bound total TCR beta diversity was estimated with a nonparametric unseen species model using Euler transformation. The public reads were run again by TCRdb, first through fastp at Q25 and then through MiXCR, and only productive beta chains were kept. Each entry is one CDR3 protein sequence, shown with its most common DNA and genes. The V and J calls come from TCRdb's annotation, not from the publication. For this sample the table gives around 800,000 distinct CDR3 sequences, of which roughly 24% were detected only once. The top ten clonotypes cover about 2.9% of the sample.

Donors were around 37 systemically healthy Caucasian individuals from Russia aged 6 to 90 years. Each donor gave ten milliliters of peripheral blood, drawn into EDTA-treated Vacutainer tubes. PBMCs were isolated by Ficoll-Paque density-gradient centrifugation, with at least 7 million obtained per sample. Trizol reagent was used to extract total RNA from PBMCs, with at least 5 micrograms per sample. For every donor, flow cytometry on a PBMC aliquot measured the percentage of naive CD45RAhigh/CD27high T cells. General findings and caveats noted by the study authors: Because the CMV infection status of the donors was unknown, age-related changes in expanded clonotypes may potentially have been confounded. The long-lived group showed more naive CD4+ T cells, fewer expanded clones and increased TCR diversity than the aged group, suggesting age selection. Observed TCR beta diversity per million T cells fell roughly linearly with age, and a significant reduction was already apparent by age around 36. Conclusive comparison of naive and antigen-experienced compartments was prevented by the profiling of bulk unsorted PBMCs. The percentage of naive T cells measured by flow cytometry correlated strongly with observed TCR beta diversity. Estimates of total diversity based on one million sequenced T cells were considered lower bounds and underestimates.

This clonotype was picked up a small number of times. The antigen it recognizes is unknown. It has no much larger one-base neighbor in the sample; base qualities were not kept. A further study also used this sample, focusing on T cells of mothers and their children. The second publication reports: Nine systemically healthy Caucasian individuals served as donors, namely three mothers together with their six children. cDNA synthesis consumed the entire amount of extracted RNA, loaded at about 1.6 ug RNA in each 15 ul reaction. In the second PCR, the M1S primer added sample barcodes and 2-4 random nucleotides. More than 8 million TCR beta CDR3 reads were obtained from each mother, and some 3.3 million reads were obtained from each child. Thymic selection similarly shapes TCR recombination output in related and unrelated pairs, with minor effect from inherited differences. Normalized repertoire overlap in related mother-child pairs was always slightly higher than in unrelated mother-child pairs, but the difference was never significant. With a sensitivity of 90 to 100 clones per million clonotypes, no persistent microchimeric T cell clones were detected. In the study, deep NGS was used to compare the TCR beta repertoires of mothers and children, and features distinguishing related mother-child pairs from unrelated individuals were sought. The mean age was roughly 40 +/- 4 years for the mothers and about 10 +/- 4 years for the children. After adapter ligation with NEBNext reagents, the libraries were sequenced on Illumina HiSeq 2000 with 100+100 nt paired-end reads. Mother and child libraries were prepared a month apart and sequenced in separate runs to prevent cross-contamination. For each donor, between roughly 450,000 and 2,300,000 distinct TCR beta clonotypes were identified. Naive TCR beta clonotypes were estimated from low-frequency clonotypes matched to each donor's FACS-determined naive share, without sorting.

This TCR came from a boy aged 5-17 years in good health. The V and J genes are TRBV29-1 and TRBJ2-7; TRBD1 aligns with 10 central bases. What was sequenced was blood. The CDR3 amino acid sequence is: CSVEAPTGGGYEQYF. In nucleotides, the sequence is TGCAGCGTTGAAGCACCGACAGGGGGCGGGTACGAGCAGTACTTC.